One sample yielded the 27 T cell receptor beta chains listed below, sequenced in a study of blood T cell repertoires in COVID-19. Produced via immunoSEQ multiplex PCR; TCRdb's table is partial and in-frame only. Seen here are approximately 270,000 clones, 70% to 90% observed once, and the top ten hold about 1%. Material for sequencing was peripheral blood. The receptor source for this set is a human donor with COVID-19, enrolled during active disease. The donor label of this sample is uncertain.

Only a few counts were recorded for this clone. The chain links TRBV2 to TRBJ2-7; D possibly corresponds to TRBD1 (6 bases). V gave up 6 bases and J gave up 7 bases, with 13 bases separating them. The CDR3 has 12 amino acids. In germline, CDR1 is SNHLY, CDR2 FYNNEI. The CDR3 reads CASRTGAEEQYF. The CDR3 DNA reads TGTGCCAGCAGGACAGGAGCCGAAGAGCAGTACTTC.

The rearrangement joins TRBV7-9 to TRBJ2-3; TRBD1 matches 7 bases. This CDR3 has 14 amino acids. Germline CDR1 reads SEHNR; CDR2 reads FQNEAQ (reference sequence). V lost 5 bases to trimming and J lost 2 bases; unmatched junction nucleotides: 4. The CDR3 is CASSQTGLTDTQYF. CDR3 sequence (DNA): TGTGCCAGCAGCCAGACAGGGCTCACAGATACGCAGTATTTT. The whole variable domain, remainder taken from reference TRBV7-9 and TRBJ2-3, is DTGVSQNPRHKITKRGQNVTFRCDPISEHNRLYWYRQTLGQGPEFLTYFQNEAQLEKSRLLSDRFSAERPKGSFSTLEIQRTEQGDSAMYLCASSQTGLTDTQYFGPGTRLTVL.

The chain joins TRBV2 to TRBJ1-1; 7 bases line up with TRBD1. The germline V gene has CDR1 SNHLY and CDR2 FYNNEI. The V segment lost 8 bases and the J segment 6 bases; nucleotides outside the gene matches: 12. The CDR3 has 14 amino acids. CDR3 nucleotide sequence: TGTGCCAGCGGTTTCGCCAGGGGGTTTGCTGAAGCTTTCTTT. Residues: CASGFARGFAEAFF.

The rearrangement links TRBV7-2 to TRBJ2-5, with D perhaps TRBD1 (6 bases). Per germline, CDR1 SGHTA and CDR2 FQGNSA. There are 15 residues in the CDR3. Trimming left V 4 bases short and J 0 bases short, with 12 bases between. The CDR3 DNA sequence: TGTGCCAGCAGCTGGTCTACAGGGAACCAAGAGACCCAGTACTTC. This translates into CASSWSTGNQETQYF.

This rearrangement joins TRBV19 to TRBJ2-2, with TRBD1 identical over 7 bases. This CDR3 comprises 15 residues. The V segment lost 5 bases and the J segment 2 bases; nucleotides outside the gene matches: 5. In germline, CDR1 is LNHDA, CDR2 SQIVND (reference sequence). The CDR3 is CASSSGQINTGELFF. As DNA, the CDR3 is TGTGCCAGTAGTTCGGGACAGATCAACACCGGGGAGCTGTTTTTT.

The count of this clone is one. This rearrangement joins TRBV5-1 to TRBJ1-1; D gene unclear. Per the germline V gene, CDR1 is SGHRS and CDR2 is YFSETQ. V was clipped by 5 bases and J by 3 bases, with 11 bases between them. CDR3 length: 13 amino acids. CDR3 residues: CASSSQPDTEAFF. The CDR3 DNA sequence: TGCGCCAGCAGTTCGCAACCGGACACTGAAGCTTTCTTT.

The CDR3 region is CASSALNEKLFF. In DNA, the CDR3 is TGTGCCAGCAGCGCACTTAATGAAAAACTGTTTTTT. This chain links TRBV9 with TRBJ1-4; D gene unclear. Trimming removed 3 bases from V and 4 bases from J, with 4 bases in between. Germline V gives CDR1 SGDLS, CDR2 YYNGEE. CDR3 size: 12 residues.

This sequence joins TRBV7-6 and TRBJ1-1; TRBD1 matches 7 bases. V was pared by 5 bases and J by 1 base, with 10 bases of the junction left unmatched. The CDR3 totals 16 residues. Per germline, CDR1 SGHVS and CDR2 FNYEAQ. In DNA form, the CDR3 reads TGTGCCAGCAGCGACCAACAGGGGTCTTGGAACACTGAAGCTTTCTTT. Its protein is CASSDQQGSWNTEAFF.

V gene TRBV2 combines with J gene TRBJ2-7, with D possibly being TRBD1 (6 bases). The V gene's germline CDR1 is SNHLY and CDR2 FYNNEI. The CDR3 covers 15 residues. Trimming left V 6 bases short and J 0 bases short, with 15 bases between. The DNA for the CDR3 is TGTGCCAGCAGGGCTACAGGGAGAAGCTCCTACGAGCAGTACTTC. Its translation is CASRATGRSSYEQYF. Combining the CDR3 with reference TRBV2 and TRBJ2-7 gives the whole variable domain EPEVTQTPSHQVTQMGQEVILRCVPISNHLYFYWYRQILGQKVEFLVSFYNNEISEKSEIFDDQFSVERPDGSNFTLKIRSTKLEDSAMYFCASRATGRSSYEQYFGPGTRLTVT.

The chain has TRBV18 and TRBJ2-7; a weak D match, TRBD2 (5 bases). V lost 5 bases and J 6 bases, leaving 17 bases between the germline ends. From germline, CDR1 is KGHSH and CDR2 LQKENI. This CDR3 spans 14 amino acids. The CDR3 loop is CASSGLRERGEQYF. CDR3 DNA: TGTGCCAGCTCAGGTCTTAGGGAACGGGGCGAGCAGTACTTC.

This chain links TRBV29-1 with TRBJ2-1; TRBD1 agrees at 10 bases. The germline gives CDR1 SQVTM, CDR2 ANQGSEA. V dropped 4 bases and J dropped 10; count of bases not matched to a gene: 7. This CDR3 has 13 residues. The CDR3 bases are TGCAGCGTTGCCCGGACAGGGGGGCGCGAGCAGTTCTTC. Encoded protein: CSVARTGGREQFF.

The rearrangement uses TRBV5-1 and TRBJ1-1, with 7 bases matching TRBD1. The CDR3 extends over 15 amino acids. V trimming: 1 base; J trimming: 1 base; junction bases outside the gene matches: 4. CDR1 and CDR2 from the germline V gene are SGHRS and YFSETQ. CDR3: CASSLTGAENTEAFF. The CDR3 nucleotides read TGCGCCAGCAGCTTGACAGGGGCCGAGAACACTGAAGCTTTCTTT.

The gene calls are TRBV5-6 and TRBJ1-1, with D perhaps matching TRBD1 (6 bases). Germline values: CDR1 SGHDT, CDR2 YYEEEE. The CDR3 has 15 residues. The V and J ends lost 5 bases and 5 bases respectively, with 19 bases between them. The CDR3 nucleotides read TGTGCCAGCAGTACAAACACAGGGATGGGGACTGAAGCTTTCTTT. It translates to CASSTNTGMGTEAFF.

The gene calls are TRBV18 and TRBJ1-1, with D uncertain. CDR3 length equals 13 residues. Looked up from germline, CDR1 is KGHSH and CDR2 is LQKENI. Trimming left V 2 bases short and J 1 base short, with 5 bases between. This chain's CDR3 is CASSPMRNTEAFF. Here the CDR3 DNA reads TGTGCCAGCTCACCAATGAGGAACACTGAAGCTTTCTTT.

The chain recombines TRBV19 with TRBJ1-3; no clear D. There are 15 residues in the CDR3. With 7 bases removed from V and 1 base from J, the gap between germline ends came to 14 bases. CDR1 and CDR2 (germline): LNHDA, SQIVND (reference sequence). The CDR3 DNA follows: TGTGCCAGTACGCGGGGATCGGAGTCTGGAAACACCATATATTTT. Translating gives CASTRGSESGNTIYF. Full variable domain (outside the CDR3, taken from reference TRBV19 and TRBJ1-3): DGGITQSPKYLFRKEGQNVTLSCEQNLNHDAMYWYRQDPGQGLRLIYYSQIVNDFQKGDIAEGYSVSREKKESFPLTVTSAQKNPTAFYLCASTRGSESGNTIYFGEGSWLTVV.

This chain joins TRBV18 and TRBJ2-3; 8 nucleotides agree with TRBD2. Germline values: CDR1 KGHSH, CDR2 LQKENI. J gave up 5 bases and V 1 base, and 2 bases lay outside the gene matches. The CDR3 sequence is 14 residues long. The CDR3 DNA reads TGTGCCAGCTCACCACTCCTAGCGGGAGATACGCAGTATTTT. This encodes CASSPLLAGDTQYF.

This chain connects TRBV6-5 to TRBJ2-7, with 8 bases fitting TRBD2. This CDR3 is 15 amino acids long. J was trimmed by 3 bases and V by 4 bases; bases with no gene match: 8. Germline V gene sequence: CDR1 MNHEY, CDR2 SVGAGI. CDR3 nucleotide sequence: TGTGCCAGCAGTTCCCCGACTAGCGCCTACTACGAGCAGTACTTC. This gives the protein CASSSPTSAYYEQYF.

This clone was counted once. This sequence joins TRBV28 and TRBJ1-5; possibly TRBD1 for D (6 bases). Trimming removed 6 bases from V and 1 base from J, with 7 bases in between. Germline loops: CDR1 MDHEN, CDR2 SYDVKM. The CDR3 covers 13 residues. CDR3 nucleotide sequence: TGTGCCAGCAGAACAGGGAGCAATCAGCCCCAGCATTTT. Protein sequence: CASRTGSNQPQHF.

This rearrangement joins TRBV5-5 to TRBJ1-2; the D gene is possibly TRBD1 (5 bases). Germline lookup yields CDR1 SGHKS and CDR2 YYEKEE (reference sequence). V lost 2 bases, J lost 8 bases, and 10 bases lay in between. The CDR3 runs 12 residues. CDR3 residues: CASSLGARGYTF. The CDR3 region has the DNA TGTGCCAGCAGCTTAGGGGCGCGAGGCTACACCTTC.

J is TRBJ1-2 and V is TRBV12-3 or TRBV12-4; no reliable D call. The CDR3 is 12 amino acids. V was trimmed by 6 bases and J by 6 bases, leaving 11 bases between them. The CDR3 reads CASSPRSDGYTF. CDR3 in DNA: TGTGCCAGCAGCCCCCGTAGCGATGGCTACACCTTC.

The rearrangement joins TRBV5-4 to TRBJ1-1; D is possibly TRBD1 (6 bases). CDR3 length: 16 amino acids. V lost 0 bases, J lost 5 bases, and 17 bases lay in between. CDR1 is SGHNT and CDR2 is YYREEE in the germline V gene (reference sequence). CDR3 DNA: TGTGCCAGCAGCTTGGCTCTTACAGGGATAGGAACTGAAGCTTTCTTT. Translation: CASSLALTGIGTEAFF.

This chain connects TRBV4-1 to TRBJ1-6; 10 positions agree with TRBD1. The germline CDR1 and CDR2 sequences are MGHRA and YSYEKL. This CDR3 is 15 amino acids long. After removal of 4 bases from V and 7 bases from J, the junction contained 4 bases not matched to a gene. The CDR3 loop reads CASSPGQGFNSPLHF. DNA for the CDR3: TGCGCCAGCAGCCCGGGACAGGGGTTCAATTCACCCCTCCACTTT.

The chain recombines TRBV7-2 with TRBJ2-5; 13 positions match TRBD2. Germline V gene data show CDR1 as SGHTA and CDR2 as FQGNSA. V shed 0 bases, J shed 6 bases, and the junction held 4 bases outside the gene matches. The CDR3 extends over 16 amino acids. The chain's CDR3 is CASSLAVLAGGKTQYF. CDR3 nucleotides: TGTGCCAGCAGCTTAGCTGTACTAGCGGGAGGGAAGACCCAGTACTTC.

The J gene is TRBJ1-5, the V gene TRBV27, with no clear D. CDR3 length equals 18 residues. V shed 5 bases and J shed 4 bases, with 24 bases lying between them. Germline V gene data show CDR1 as MNHEY and CDR2 as SMNVEV (reference sequence). CDR3 nucleotide sequence: TGTGCCAGCAGTCCCCTGTTCGTGGTCGGGCAGCGGAATCAGCCCCAGCATTTT. This gives the protein CASSPLFVVGQRNQPQHF.

J is TRBJ1-5 and V is TRBV4-3; no reliable D call. This CDR3 spans 15 amino acids. The ends were cut back, 0 bases at V and 6 bases at J, with 12 bases in the middle. From germline, CDR1 is LGHNA and CDR2 YSLEER. The CDR3 sequence is CASSQDWSRGQPQHF. DNA of the CDR3: TGCGCCAGCAGCCAAGATTGGAGCCGGGGTCAGCCCCAGCATTTT.

CDR3 residues: CASSLAGSHEQYF. The CDR3 DNA reads as TGTGCCAGCAGCCTGGCAGGGTCCCACGAGCAGTACTTC. This rearrangement joins TRBV5-4 to TRBJ2-7; D possibly corresponds to TRBD1 (5 bases). The CDR3 sequence is 13 residues long. V was pared by 4 bases and J by 5 bases, with 13 bases between. The germline V gene has CDR1 SGHNT and CDR2 YYREEE (reference sequence).

This clone was recorded only once. CDR3 protein: CASSLVGTGLETQYF. Written as DNA, the CDR3 is TGCGCCAGCAGCTTGGTAGGGACAGGGTTGGAGACCCAGTACTTC. The chain is built from TRBV5-1 and TRBJ2-5, with 9 bases aligning to TRBD1. The V segment lost 0 bases and the J segment 5 bases; nucleotides outside the gene matches: 5. The CDR3 sequence is 15 residues long. Germline lookup yields CDR1 SGHRS and CDR2 YFSETQ.